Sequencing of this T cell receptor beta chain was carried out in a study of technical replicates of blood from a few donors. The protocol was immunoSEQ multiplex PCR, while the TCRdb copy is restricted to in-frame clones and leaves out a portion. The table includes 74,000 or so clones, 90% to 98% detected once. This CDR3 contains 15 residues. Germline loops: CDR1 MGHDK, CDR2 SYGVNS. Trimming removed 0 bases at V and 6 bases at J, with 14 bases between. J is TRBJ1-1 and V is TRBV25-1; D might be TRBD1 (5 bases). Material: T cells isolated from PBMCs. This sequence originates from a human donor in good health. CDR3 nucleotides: TGTGCCAGCAGTGAATATGGGGGGTCGTTCGCTGAAGCTTTCTTT. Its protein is CASSEYGGSFAEAFF.